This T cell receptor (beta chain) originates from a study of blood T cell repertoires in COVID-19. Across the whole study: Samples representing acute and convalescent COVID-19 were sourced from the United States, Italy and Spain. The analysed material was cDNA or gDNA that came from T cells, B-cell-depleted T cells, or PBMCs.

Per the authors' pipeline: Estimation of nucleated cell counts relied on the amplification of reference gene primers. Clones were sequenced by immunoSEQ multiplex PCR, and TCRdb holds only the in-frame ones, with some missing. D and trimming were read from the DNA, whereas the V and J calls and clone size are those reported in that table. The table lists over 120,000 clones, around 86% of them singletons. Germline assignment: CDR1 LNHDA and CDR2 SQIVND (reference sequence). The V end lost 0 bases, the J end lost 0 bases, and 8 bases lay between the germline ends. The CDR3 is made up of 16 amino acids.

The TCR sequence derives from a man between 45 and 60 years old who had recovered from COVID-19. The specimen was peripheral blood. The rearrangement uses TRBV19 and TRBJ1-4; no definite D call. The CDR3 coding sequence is TGTGCCAGTAGTATAGACGACATTGCAACTAATGAAAAACTGTTTTTT. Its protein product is CASSIDDIATNEKLFF.